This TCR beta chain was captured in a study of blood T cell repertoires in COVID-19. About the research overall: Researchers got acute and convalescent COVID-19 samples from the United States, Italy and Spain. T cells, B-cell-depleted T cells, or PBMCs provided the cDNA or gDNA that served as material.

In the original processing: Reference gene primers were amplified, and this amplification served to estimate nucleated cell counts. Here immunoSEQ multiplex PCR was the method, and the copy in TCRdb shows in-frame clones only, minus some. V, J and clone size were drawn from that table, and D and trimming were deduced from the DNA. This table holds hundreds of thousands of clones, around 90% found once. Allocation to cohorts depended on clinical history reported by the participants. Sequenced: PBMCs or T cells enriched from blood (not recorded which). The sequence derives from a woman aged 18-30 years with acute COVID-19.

CDR3: CASSLTERFQETQYF. The CDR3 coding sequence is TGTGCCAGCAGCTTAACTGAGCGCTTCCAAGAGACCCAGTACTTC. This chain uses TRBV7-9 with TRBJ2-5; no definite D call. The germline V and J ends were trimmed by 2 bases and 1 base, with 11 bases remaining between them. Germline CDR1 SEHNR, CDR2 FQNEAQ (reference sequence). The CDR3 length is 15 residues.